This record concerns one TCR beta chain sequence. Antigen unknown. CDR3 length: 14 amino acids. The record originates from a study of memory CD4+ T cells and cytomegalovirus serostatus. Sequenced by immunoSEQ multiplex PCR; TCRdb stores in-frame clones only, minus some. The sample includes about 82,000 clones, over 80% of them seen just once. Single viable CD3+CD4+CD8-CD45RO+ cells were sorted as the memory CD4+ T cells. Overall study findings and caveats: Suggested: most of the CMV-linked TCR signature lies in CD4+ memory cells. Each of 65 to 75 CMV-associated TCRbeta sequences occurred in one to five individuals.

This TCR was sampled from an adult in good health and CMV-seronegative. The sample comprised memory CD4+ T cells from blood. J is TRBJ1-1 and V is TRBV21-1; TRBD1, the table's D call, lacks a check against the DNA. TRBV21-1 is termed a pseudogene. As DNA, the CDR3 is TGTGCCAGCAGCAAAAAAGGGACAGGCACTGAAGCTTTCTTT. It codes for CASSKKGTGTEAFF.